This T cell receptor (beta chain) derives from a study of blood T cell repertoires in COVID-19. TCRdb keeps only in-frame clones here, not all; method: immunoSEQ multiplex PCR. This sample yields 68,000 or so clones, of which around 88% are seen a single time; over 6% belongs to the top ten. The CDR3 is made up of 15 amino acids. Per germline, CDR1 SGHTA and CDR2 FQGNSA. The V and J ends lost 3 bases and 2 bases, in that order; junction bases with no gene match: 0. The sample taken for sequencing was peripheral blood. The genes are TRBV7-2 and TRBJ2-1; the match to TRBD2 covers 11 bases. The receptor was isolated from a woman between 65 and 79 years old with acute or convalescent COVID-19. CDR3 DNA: TGTGCCAGCAGCTTTAGCGGGGGGGCCTACAATGAGCAGTTCTTC. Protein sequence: CASSFSGGAYNEQFF. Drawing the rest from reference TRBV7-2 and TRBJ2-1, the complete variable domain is GAGVSQSPSNKVTEKGKDVELRCDPISGHTALYWYRQSLGQGLEFLIYFQGNSAPDKSGLPSDRFSAERTGGSVSTLTIQRTQQEDSAVYLCASSFSGGAYNEQFFGPGTRLTVL.